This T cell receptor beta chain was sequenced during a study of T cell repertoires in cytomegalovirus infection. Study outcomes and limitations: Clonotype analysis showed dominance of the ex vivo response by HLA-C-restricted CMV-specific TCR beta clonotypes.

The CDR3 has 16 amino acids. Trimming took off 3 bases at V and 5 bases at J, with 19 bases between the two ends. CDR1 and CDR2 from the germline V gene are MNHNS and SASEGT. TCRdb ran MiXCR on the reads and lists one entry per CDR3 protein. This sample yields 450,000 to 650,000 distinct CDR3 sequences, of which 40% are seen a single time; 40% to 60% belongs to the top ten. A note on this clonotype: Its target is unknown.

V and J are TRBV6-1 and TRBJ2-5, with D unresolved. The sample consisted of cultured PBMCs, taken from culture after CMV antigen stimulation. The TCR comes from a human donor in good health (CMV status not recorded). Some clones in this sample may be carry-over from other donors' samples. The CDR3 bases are TGTGCCAGCAGTGATCTTTGGGCCCCTCTTGCTGAGACCCAGTACTTC. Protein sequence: CASSDLWAPLAETQYF.